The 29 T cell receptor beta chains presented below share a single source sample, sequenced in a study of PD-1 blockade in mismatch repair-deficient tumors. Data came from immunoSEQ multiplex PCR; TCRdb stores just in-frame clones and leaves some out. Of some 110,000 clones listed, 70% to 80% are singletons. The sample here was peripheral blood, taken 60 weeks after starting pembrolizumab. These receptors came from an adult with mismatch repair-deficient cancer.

The chain's CDR3 is CASSLDPEQYF. In DNA form, the CDR3 reads TGTGCCAGCAGCTTAGATCCCGAGCAGTACTTC. The chain couples TRBV7-2 to TRBJ2-7; D is ambiguous. CDR1 SGHTA and CDR2 FQGNSA come from the germline V gene. The CDR3 length is 11 residues. With 1 base removed from V and 6 bases from J, the gap between germline ends came to 4 bases.

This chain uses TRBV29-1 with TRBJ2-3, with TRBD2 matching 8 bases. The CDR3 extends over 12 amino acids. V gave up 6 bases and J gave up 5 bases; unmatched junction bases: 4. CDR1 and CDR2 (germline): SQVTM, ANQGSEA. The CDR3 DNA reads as TGCAGCGTAGGGCTAGCGGGAGATACGCAGTATTTT. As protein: CSVGLAGDTQYF.

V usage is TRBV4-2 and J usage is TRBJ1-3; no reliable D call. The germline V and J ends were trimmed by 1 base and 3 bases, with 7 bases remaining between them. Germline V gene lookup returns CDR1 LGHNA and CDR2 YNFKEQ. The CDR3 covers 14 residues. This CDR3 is CASSQGMGGNTIYF. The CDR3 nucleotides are TGTGCCAGCAGCCAAGGGATGGGTGGAAACACCATATATTTT.

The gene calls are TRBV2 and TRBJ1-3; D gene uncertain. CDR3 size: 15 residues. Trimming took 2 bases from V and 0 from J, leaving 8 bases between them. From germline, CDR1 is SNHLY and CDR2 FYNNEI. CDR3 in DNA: TGTGCCAGCAGTGAACAGGCAATCTCTGGAAACACCATATATTTT. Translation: CASSEQAISGNTIYF.

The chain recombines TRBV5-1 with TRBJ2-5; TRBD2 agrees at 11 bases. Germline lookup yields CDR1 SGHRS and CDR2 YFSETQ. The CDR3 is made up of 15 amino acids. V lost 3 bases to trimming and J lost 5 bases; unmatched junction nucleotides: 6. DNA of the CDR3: TGCGCCAGCAGCTATAGCGGGAGGGACGGGGAGACCCAGTACTTC. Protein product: CASSYSGRDGETQYF. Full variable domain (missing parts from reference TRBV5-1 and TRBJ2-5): KAGVTQTPRYLIKTRGQQVTLSCSPISGHRSVSWYQQTPGQGLQFLFEYFSETQRNKGNFPGRFSGRQFSNSRSEMNVSTLELGDSALYLCASSYSGRDGETQYFGPGTRLLVL.

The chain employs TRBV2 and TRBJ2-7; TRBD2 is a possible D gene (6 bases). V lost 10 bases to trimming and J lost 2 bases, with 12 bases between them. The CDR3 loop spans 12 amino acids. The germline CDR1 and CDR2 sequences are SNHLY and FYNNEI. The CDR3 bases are TGTGCCACCACTCGGGAGCCCTACGAGCAGTACTTC. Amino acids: CATTREPYEQYF.

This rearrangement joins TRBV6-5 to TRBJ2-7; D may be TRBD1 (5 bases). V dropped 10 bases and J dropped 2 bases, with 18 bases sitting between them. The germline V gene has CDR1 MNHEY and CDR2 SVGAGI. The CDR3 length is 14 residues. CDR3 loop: CAIGDSLPPYEQYF. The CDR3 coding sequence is TGTGCCATCGGTGACAGCCTTCCTCCCTACGAGCAGTACTTC.

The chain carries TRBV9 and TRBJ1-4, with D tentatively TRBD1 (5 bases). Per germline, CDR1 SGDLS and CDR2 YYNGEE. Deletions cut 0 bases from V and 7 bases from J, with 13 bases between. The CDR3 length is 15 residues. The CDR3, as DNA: TGTGCCAGCAGCGTAGTTCCAGGGAGGGGTGAAAAACTGTTTTTT. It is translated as CASSVVPGRGEKLFF.

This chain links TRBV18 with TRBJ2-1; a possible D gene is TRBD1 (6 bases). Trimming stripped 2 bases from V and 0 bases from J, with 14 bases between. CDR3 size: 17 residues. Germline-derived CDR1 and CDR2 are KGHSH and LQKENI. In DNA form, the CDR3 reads TGTGCCAGCTCACCAATCGCTACAGGGAGCTCCTACAATGAGCAGTTCTTC. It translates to CASSPIATGSSYNEQFF. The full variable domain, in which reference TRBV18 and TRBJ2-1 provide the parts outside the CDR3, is NAGVMQNPRHLVRRRGQEARLRCSPMKGHSHVYWYRQLPEEGLKFMVYLQKENIIDESGMPKERFSAEFPKEGPSILRIQQVVRGDSAAYFCASSPIATGSSYNEQFFGPGTRLTVL.

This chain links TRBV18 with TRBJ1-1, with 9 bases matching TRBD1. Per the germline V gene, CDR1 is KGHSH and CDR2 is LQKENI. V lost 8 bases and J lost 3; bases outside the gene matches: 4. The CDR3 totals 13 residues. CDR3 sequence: CASTDRGDTEAFF. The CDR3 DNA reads TGTGCCAGCACGGACAGGGGAGACACTGAAGCTTTCTTT.

DNA for the CDR3: TGTGCCAGCAGCCAAGGGGGCGCTTCCCGGACTAGCCGGTACAATGAGCAGTTCTTC. It codes for CASSQGGASRTSRYNEQFF. The V call is TRBV14, the J call TRBJ2-1; 8 bases are shared with TRBD2. Looked up from germline, CDR1 is SGHDN and CDR2 is FVKESK. This CDR3 has 19 amino acids. With V trimmed by 1 base and J by 4 bases, 15 bases remained unmatched.

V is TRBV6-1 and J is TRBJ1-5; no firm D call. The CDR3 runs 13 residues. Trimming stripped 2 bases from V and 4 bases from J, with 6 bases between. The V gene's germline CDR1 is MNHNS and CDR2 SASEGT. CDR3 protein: CASSERRNQPQHF. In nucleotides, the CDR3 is TGTGCCAGCAGTGAAAGGAGGAATCAGCCCCAGCATTTT.

The CDR3: CASNRGYSGNTIYF. Here the CDR3 DNA reads TGTGCCAGCAACAGGGGATACTCTGGAAACACCATATATTTT. The chain joins TRBV5-8 to TRBJ1-3; 7 bases map to TRBD1. CDR3 length equals 14 residues. With 6 bases clipped from V and 0 bases from J, the junction kept 3 bases outside the gene matches. The germline gives CDR1 SGHTS, CDR2 YDEGEE.

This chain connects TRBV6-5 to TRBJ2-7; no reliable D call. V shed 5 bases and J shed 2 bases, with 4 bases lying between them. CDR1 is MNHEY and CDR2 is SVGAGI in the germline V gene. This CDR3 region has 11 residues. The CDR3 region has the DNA TGTGCCAGCAGTGGAGCCTACGAGCAGTACTTC. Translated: CASSGAYEQYF.

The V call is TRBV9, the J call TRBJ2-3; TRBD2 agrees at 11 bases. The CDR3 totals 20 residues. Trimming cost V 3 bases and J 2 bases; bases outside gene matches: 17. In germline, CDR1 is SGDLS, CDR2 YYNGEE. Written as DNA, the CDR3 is TGTGCCAGCAGCGGGACAGGTTTTAGCGGGAGGGTTGACTACACAGATACGCAGTATTTT. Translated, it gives CASSGTGFSGRVDYTDTQYF.

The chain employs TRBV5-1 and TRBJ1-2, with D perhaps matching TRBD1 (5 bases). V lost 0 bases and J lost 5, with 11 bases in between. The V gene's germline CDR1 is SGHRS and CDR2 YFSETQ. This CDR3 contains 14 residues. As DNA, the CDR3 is TGCGCCAGCAGCTTGGATGGGGGTGGATATGGCTACACCTTC. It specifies CASSLDGGGYGYTF. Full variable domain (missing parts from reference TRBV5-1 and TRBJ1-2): KAGVTQTPRYLIKTRGQQVTLSCSPISGHRSVSWYQQTPGQGLQFLFEYFSETQRNKGNFPGRFSGRQFSNSRSEMNVSTLELGDSALYLCASSLDGGGYGYTFGSGTRLTVV.

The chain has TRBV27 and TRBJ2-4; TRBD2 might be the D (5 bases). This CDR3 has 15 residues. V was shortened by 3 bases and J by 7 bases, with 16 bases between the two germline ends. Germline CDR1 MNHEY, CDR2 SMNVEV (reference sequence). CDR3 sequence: CASSFSPKAGNIQYF. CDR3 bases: TGTGCCAGCAGTTTCTCCCCAAAGGCGGGTAACATTCAGTACTTC.

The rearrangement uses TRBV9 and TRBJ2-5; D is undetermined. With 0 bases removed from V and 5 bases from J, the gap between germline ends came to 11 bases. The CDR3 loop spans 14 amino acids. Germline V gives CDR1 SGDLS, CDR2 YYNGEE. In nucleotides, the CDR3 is TGTGCCAGCAGCGTAGAGGCGAGTTGGGAGACCCAGTACTTC. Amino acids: CASSVEASWETQYF.

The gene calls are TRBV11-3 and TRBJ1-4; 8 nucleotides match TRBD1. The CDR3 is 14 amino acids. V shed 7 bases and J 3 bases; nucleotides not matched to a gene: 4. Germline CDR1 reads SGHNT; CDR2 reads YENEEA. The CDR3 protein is CASTAGGSNEKLFF. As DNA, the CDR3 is TGTGCCAGCACCGCAGGGGGCTCTAATGAAAAACTGTTTTTT.

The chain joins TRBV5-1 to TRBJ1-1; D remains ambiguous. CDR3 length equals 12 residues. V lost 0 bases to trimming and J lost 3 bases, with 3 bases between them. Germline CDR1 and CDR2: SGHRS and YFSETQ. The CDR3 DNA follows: TGCGCCAGCAGCTTGGGGGACACTGAAGCTTTCTTT. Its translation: CASSLGDTEAFF.

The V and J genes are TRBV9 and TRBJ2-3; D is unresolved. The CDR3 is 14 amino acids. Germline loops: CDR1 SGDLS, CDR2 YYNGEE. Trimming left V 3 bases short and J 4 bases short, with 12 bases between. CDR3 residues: CASSALRLSDTQYF. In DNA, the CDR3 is TGTGCCAGCAGCGCCCTACGGTTATCAGATACGCAGTATTTT.

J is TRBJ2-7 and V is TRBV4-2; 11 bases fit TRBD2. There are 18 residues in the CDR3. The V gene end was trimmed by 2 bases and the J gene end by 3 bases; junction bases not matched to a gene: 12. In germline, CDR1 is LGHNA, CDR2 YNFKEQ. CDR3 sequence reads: CASSQTGALAGGLYEQYF. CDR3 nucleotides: TGTGCCAGCAGCCAAACGGGGGCCTTAGCGGGAGGGCTCTACGAGCAGTACTTC.

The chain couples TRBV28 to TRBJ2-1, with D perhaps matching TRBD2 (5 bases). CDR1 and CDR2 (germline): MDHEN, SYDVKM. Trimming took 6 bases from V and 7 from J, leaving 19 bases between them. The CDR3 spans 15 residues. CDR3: CASSQRLSGLNEQFF. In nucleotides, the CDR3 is TGTGCCAGCAGCCAGAGACTATCCGGCCTGAATGAGCAGTTCTTC.

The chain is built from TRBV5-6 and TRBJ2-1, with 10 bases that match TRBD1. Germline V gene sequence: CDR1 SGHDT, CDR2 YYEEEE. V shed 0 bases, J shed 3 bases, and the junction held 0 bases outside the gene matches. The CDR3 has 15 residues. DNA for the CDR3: TGTGCCAGCAGCTTGGGGACAGGGGGCTACAATGAGCAGTTCTTC. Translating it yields CASSLGTGGYNEQFF.

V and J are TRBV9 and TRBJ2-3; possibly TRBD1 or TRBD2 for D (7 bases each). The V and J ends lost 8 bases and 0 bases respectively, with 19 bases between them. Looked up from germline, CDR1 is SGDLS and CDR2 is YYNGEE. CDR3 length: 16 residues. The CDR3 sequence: CASGGGQSTSTDTQYF. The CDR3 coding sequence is TGTGCCAGTGGGGGGGGACAGAGTACTAGCACAGATACGCAGTATTTT.

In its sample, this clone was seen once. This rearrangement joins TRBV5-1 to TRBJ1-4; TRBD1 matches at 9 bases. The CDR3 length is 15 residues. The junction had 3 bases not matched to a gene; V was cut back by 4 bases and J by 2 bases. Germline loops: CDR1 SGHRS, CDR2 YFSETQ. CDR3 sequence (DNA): TGCGCCAGCAGCACGGGACAGGGCACTAATGAAAAACTGTTTTTT. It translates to CASSTGQGTNEKLFF.

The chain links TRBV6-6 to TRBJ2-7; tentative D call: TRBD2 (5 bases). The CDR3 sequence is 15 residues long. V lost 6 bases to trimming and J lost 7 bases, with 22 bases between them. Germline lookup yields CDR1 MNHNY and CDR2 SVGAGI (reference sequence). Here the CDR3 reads CASSYSVKIPREQYF. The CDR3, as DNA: TGTGCCAGCAGCTATAGCGTGAAGATCCCCCGAGAGCAGTACTTC.

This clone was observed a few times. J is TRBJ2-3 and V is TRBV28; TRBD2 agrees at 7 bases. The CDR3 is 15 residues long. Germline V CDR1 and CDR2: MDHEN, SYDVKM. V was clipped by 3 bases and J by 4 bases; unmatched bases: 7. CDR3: CASSLSGGRPDTQYF. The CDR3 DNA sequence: TGTGCCAGCAGTTTGTCTGGCGGGAGACCAGATACGCAGTATTTT.

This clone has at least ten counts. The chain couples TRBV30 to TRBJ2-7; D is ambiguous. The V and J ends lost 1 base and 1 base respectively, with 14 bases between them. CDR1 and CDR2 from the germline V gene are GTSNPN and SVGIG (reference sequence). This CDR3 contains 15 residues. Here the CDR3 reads CAWSGSGLTSYEQYF. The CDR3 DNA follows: TGTGCCTGGAGTGGGTCGGGCCTCACGTCCTACGAGCAGTACTTC.